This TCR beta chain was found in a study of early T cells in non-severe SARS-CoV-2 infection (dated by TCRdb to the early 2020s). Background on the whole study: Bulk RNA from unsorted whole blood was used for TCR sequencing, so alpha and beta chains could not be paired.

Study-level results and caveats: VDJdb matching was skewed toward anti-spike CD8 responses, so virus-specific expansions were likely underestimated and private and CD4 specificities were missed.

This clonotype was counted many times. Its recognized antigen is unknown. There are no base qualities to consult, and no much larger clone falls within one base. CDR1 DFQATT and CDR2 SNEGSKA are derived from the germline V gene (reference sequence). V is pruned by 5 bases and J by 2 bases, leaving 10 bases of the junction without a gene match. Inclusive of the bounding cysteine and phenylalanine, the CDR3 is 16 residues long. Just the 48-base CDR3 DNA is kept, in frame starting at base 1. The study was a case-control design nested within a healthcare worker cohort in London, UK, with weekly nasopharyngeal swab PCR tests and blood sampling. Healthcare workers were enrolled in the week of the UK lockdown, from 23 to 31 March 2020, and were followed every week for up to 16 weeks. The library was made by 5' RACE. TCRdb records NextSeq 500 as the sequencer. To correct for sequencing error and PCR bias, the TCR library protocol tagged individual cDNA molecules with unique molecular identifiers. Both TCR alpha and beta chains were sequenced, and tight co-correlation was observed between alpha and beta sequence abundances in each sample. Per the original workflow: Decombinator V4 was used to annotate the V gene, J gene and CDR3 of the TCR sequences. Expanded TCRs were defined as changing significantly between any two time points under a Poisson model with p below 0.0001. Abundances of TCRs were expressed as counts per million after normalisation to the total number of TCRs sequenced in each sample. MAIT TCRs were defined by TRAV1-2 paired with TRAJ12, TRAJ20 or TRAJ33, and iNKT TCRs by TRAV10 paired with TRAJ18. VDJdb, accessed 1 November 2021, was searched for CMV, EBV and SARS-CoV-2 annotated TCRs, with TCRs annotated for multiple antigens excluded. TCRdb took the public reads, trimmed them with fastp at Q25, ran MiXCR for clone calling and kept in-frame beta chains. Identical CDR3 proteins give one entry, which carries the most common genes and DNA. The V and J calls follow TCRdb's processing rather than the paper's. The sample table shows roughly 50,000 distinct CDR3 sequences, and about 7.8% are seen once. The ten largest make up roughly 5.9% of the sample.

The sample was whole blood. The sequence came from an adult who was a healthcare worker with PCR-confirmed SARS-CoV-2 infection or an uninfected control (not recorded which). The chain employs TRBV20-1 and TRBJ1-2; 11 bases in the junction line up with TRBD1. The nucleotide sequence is TGCAGTGCTCCTCTCCTTGGGACAGGGGGAAACTATGGCTACACCTTC. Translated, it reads CSAPLLGTGGNYGYTF.